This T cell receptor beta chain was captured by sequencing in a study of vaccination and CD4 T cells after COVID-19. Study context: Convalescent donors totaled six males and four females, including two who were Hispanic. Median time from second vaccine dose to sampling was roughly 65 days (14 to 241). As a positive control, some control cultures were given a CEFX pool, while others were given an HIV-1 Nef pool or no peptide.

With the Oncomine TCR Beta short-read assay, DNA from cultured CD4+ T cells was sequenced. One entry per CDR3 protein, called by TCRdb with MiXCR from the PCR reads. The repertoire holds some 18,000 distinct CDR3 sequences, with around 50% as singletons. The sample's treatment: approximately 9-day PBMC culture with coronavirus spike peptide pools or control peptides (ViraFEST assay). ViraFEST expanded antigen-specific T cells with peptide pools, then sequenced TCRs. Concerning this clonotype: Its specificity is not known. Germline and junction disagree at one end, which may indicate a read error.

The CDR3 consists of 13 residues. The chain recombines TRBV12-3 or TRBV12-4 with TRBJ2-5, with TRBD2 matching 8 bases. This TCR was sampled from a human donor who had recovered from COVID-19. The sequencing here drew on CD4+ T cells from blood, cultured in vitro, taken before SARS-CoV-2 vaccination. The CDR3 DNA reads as TGTGCCAGCAGTCTAGCGGGCACGGAGACCCAGTACTTC. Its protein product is CASSLAGTETQYF.